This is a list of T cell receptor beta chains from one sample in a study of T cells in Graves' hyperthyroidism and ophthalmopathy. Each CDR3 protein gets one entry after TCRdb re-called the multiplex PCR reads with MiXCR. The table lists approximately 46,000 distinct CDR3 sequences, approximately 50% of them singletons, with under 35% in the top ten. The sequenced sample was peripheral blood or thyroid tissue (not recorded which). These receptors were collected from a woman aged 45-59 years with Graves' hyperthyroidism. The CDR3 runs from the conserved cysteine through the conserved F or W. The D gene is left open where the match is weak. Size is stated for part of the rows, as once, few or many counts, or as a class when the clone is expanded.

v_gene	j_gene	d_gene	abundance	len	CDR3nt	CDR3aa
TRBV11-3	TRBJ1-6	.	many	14	TGTGCCAGCAGCTTAGATTCTGCCAATTCACCCCTCCACTTT	CASSLDSANSPLHF
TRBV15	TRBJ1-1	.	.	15	TGTGCCACCAGCAGCAATGACCCAGGGAACACTGAAGCTTTCTTT	CATSSNDPGNTEAFF
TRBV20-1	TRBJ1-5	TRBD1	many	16	TGCAGTGCTAGAGATCCTAGGACAGGGCCTAATCAGCCCCAGCATTTT	CSARDPRTGPNQPQHF
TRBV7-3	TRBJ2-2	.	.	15	TGTGCCAGCAGCTTAACGGGGGGCGGAACCGGGGAGCTGTTTTTT	CASSLTGGGTGELFF
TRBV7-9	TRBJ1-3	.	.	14	TGTGCCAGCAGCCCCAGGGTTCCCTTCAACACCATATATTTT	CASSPRVPFNTIYF
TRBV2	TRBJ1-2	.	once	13	TGTGCCAGCAGGGGGGACGCGAACTATGGCTACACCTTC	CASRGDANYGYTF
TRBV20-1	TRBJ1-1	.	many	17	TGCAGTGCTAGACCGACCGGGACCGACTCCATGAACACTGAAGCTTTCTTT	CSARPTGTDSMNTEAFF
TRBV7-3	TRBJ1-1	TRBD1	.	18	TGTGCCAGCAGCTCACAGGGGGCCAGAAGAATAATGAACACTGAAGCTTTCTTT	CASSSQGARRIMNTEAFF
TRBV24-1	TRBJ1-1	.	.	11	TGTGCCACCAGTGATGGGACTAAGGCTTTCTTT	CATSDGTKAFF
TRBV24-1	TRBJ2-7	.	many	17	TGTGCCACCAGTGAATGGGGTAGCGGTCGGAGCTCCTACGAGCAGTACTTC	CATSEWGSGRSSYEQYF
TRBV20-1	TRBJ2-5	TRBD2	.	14	TGCAGTGCTATGACTAGCGACCCCCAAGAGACCCAGTACTTC	CSAMTSDPQETQYF
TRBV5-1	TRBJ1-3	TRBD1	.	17	TGCGCCAGCAGGGAGCCGGGACAGGGGGCCGGTGGAAACACCATATATTTT	CASREPGQGAGGNTIYF
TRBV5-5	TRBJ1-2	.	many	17	TGTGCCAGCAGCTTGGAGTTATCGGCAGGGAGCCTCTATGGCTACACCTTC	CASSLELSAGSLYGYTF
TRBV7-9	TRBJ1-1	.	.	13	TGTGCCAGCAGCACAGGCCTGAACACTGAAGCTTTCTTT	CASSTGLNTEAFF
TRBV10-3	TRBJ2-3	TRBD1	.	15	TGTGCCATCAGTGGAGGACAGGCAAGCACAGATACGCAGTATTTT	CAISGGQASTDTQYF
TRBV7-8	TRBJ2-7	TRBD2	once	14	TGTGCCAGCAGCAGAGGGATAGCGGGAGAAGAGCAGTACTTC	CASSRGIAGEEQYF
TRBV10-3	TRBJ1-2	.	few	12	TGTGCCATCACGTCCCCGGCTGACGGCTACACCTTC	CAITSPADGYTF
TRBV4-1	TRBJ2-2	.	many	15	TGCGCCAGCAGCCTAGGGACCTCCCGAAGAGGGGAGCTGTTTTTT	CASSLGTSRRGELFF
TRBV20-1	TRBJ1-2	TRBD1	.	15	TGCAGTGCTAGGGGGCGGGACAGGATAGACTATGGCTACACCTTC	CSARGRDRIDYGYTF
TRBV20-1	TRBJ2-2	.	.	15	TGCAGTGCTAGGGGGCAGGGAGGAAACACCGGGGAGCTGTTTTTT	CSARGQGGNTGELFF
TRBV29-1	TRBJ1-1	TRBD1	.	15	TGCAGCGTTAAATACCAGGGGGGCAGGCCTTCTGAAGCTTTCTTT	CSVKYQGGRPSEAFF
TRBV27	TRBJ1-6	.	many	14	TGTGCCAGCAGCGGTTCGTTCGTTGGTTCACCCCTCCACTTT	CASSGSFVGSPLHF
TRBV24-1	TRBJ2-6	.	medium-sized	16	TGTGCCACCAGTGTTGCCTCGGGGACTGGGGCCAACGTCCTGACTTTC	CATSVASGTGANVLTF
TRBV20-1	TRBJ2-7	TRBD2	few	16	TGCAGTGCTATTGCCGGGACTAGCGGCCCCTCCTACGAGCAGTACTTC	CSAIAGTSGPSYEQYF
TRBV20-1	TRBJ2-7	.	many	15	TGCAGTGCCCGAGGAGGGGGACTGGCCGCCCTCGAGCAGTACTTC	CSARGGGLAALEQYF
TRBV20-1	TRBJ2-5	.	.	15	TGCAGTGCTAAACGGCCGAACACCGGGCAAGAGACCCAGTACTTC	CSAKRPNTGQETQYF
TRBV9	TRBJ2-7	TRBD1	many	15	TGTGCCAGCAGCGGCGACGGGACAGGGGCTATCGAGCAGTACTTC	CASSGDGTGAIEQYF
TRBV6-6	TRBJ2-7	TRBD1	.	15	TGTGCCAGCAGTTACTTTGGACAGGGTATCGACGAGCAGTACTTC	CASSYFGQGIDEQYF
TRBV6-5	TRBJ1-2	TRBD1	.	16	TGTGCCAGCAGTTTACCAACGACAGGGAGCGGTGCGAGCTACACCTTC	CASSLPTTGSGASYTF
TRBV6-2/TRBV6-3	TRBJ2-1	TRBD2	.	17	TGTGCCAGCAGTCACCTTCTACTAGCGGGAAATTACAATGAGCAGTTCTTC	CASSHLLLAGNYNEQFF
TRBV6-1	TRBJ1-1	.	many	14	TGTGCCAGCAGTGAATGGGGGGGGGTAACCGAAGCTTTCTTT	CASSEWGGVTEAFF
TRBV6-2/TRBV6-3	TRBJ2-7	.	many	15	TGTGCCAGCAGATCCGGGACTCGGAGCTCCTACGAGCAGTACTTC	CASRSGTRSSYEQYF
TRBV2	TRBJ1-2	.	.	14	TGCGCCAGCAGCCTGGAGACAGAGGGCGATGGCTACACCTTC	CASSLETEGDGYTF
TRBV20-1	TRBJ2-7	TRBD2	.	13	TGCAGTGCAGTGACTAGCGGGACCTACGAGCAGTACTTC	CSAVTSGTYEQYF
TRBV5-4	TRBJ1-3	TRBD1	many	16	TGTGCCAGCAGCTCGGGACAGGCCGTCTCTGGAAACACCATATATTTT	CASSSGQAVSGNTIYF
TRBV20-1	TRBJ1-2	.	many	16	TGCAGTGCTAGAGATAGCGATACAGGGATAGACTATGGCTACACCTTC	CSARDSDTGIDYGYTF
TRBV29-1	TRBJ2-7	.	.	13	TGCAGCGTTGCTGTTGGGGGCAGCTACGAGCAGTACTTC	CSVAVGGSYEQYF
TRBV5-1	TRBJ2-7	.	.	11	TGCGCCAGCAGTTCTTACTACGAGCAGTACTTC	CASSSYYEQYF
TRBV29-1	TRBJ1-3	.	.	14	TGCAGCGTTGAGGGGAGGGACACTGGAAACACCATATATTTT	CSVEGRDTGNTIYF
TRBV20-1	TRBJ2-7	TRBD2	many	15	TGCAGTGCCCAAAAGCTGGCAGCGGGGGCCAACGAGCAGTACTTC	CSAQKLAAGANEQYF
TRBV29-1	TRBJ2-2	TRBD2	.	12	TGCAGCGCTGGAGCGGGGACCGGGGAGCTGTTTTTT	CSAGAGTGELFF